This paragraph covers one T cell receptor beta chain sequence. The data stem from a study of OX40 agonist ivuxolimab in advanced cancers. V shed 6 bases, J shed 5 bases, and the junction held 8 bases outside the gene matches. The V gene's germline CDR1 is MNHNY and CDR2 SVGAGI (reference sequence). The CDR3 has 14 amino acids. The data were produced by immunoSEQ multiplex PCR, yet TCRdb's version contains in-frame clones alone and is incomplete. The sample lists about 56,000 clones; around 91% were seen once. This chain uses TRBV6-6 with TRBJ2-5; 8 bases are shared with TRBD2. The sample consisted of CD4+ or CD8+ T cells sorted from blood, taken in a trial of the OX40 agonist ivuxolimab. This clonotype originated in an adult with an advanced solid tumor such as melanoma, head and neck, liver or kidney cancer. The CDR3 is CASRTGLGWETQYF. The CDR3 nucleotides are TGTGCCAGCAGGACGGGACTAGGATGGGAGACCCAGTACTTC.